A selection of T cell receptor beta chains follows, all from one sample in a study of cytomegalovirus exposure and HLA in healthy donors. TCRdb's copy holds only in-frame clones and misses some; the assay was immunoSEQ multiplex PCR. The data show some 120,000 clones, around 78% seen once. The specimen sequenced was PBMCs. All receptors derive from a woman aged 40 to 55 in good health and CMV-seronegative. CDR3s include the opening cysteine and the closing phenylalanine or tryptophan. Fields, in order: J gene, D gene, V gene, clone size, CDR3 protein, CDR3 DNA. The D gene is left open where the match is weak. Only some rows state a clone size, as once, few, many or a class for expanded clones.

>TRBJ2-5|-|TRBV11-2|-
CASSLGLAETQYF
TGTGCCAGCAGCTTAGGGCTAGCGGAGACCCAGTACTTC
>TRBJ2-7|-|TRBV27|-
CASSLSGGAGPYEQYF
TGTGCCAGCAGTTTATCAGGGGGGGCGGGTCCCTACGAGCAGTACTTC
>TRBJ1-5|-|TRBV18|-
CASSPDSSNQPQHF
TGTGCCAGCTCACCGGACAGCAGCAATCAGCCCCAGCATTTT
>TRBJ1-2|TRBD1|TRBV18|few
CASSPRQGPANYGYTF
TGTGCCAGCTCACCAAGACAGGGGCCAGCTAACTATGGCTACACCTTC
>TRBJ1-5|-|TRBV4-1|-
CASSRTENSNQPQHF
TGCGCCAGCAGTCGGACTGAGAATAGCAATCAGCCCCAGCATTTT
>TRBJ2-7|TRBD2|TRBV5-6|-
CASSLAGLAGHYEQYF
TGTGCCAGCAGCTTGGCCGGGCTAGCGGGACATTACGAGCAGTACTTC
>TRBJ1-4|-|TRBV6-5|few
CASSEGGGLREKLFF
TGTGCCAGCAGCGAGGGGGGGGGTCTTCGTGAAAAACTGTTTTTT
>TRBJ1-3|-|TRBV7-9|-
CSSSLGPVRNSGNTIYF
TGTTCCAGCAGCTTGGGGCCCGTCAGAAACTCTGGAAACACCATATATTTT
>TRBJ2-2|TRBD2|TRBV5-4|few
CASSLASGRAFTGELFF
TGTGCCAGCAGCTTGGCTAGCGGGAGGGCATTTACCGGGGAGCTGTTTTTT
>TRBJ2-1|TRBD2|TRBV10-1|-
CASSEGLAGRNEQFF
TGCGCCAGCAGTGAGGGACTAGCGGGTCGTAATGAGCAGTTCTTC
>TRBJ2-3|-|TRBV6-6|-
CASSYSLSTDTQYF
TGTGCCAGCAGTTACTCGTTAAGCACAGATACGCAGTATTTT
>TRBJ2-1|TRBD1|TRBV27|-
CASAYSPGTGVNEQFF
TGTGCCAGCGCTTACAGCCCCGGGACAGGGGTCAATGAGCAGTTCTTC
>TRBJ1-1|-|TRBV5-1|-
CASSTAQGSTEAFF
TGCGCCAGCAGCACGGCTCAGGGGAGCACTGAAGCTTTCTTT
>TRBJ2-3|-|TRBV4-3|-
CASSQDSFPGSSTDTQYF
TGCGCCAGCAGCCAAGATTCCTTTCCCGGGAGTAGTACAGATACGCAGTATTTT
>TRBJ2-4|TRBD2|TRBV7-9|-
CASSLASGRAGDQYF
TGTGCCAGCAGCTTAGCGAGCGGGAGGGCCGGAGATCAGTACTTC
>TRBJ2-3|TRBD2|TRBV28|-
CASPPLAGAPDTQYF
TGTGCCAGCCCACCTTTAGCGGGAGCCCCAGATACGCAGTATTTT
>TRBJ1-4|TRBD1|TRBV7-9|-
CASSHGQGGKLFF
TGTGCCAGCAGCCATGGACAGGGGGGAAAACTGTTTTTT
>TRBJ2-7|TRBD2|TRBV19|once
CASSKTSGPTYEQYF
TGTGCCAGTAGTAAGACTAGCGGGCCCACCTACGAGCAGTACTTC
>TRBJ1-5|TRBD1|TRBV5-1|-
CASSSGDRINQPQHF
TGCGCCAGCAGCAGCGGGGACAGGATCAATCAGCCCCAGCATTTT
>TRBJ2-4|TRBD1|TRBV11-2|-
CASSHRTGENSQYF
TGTGCCAGCAGCCACCGGACAGGGGAGAACAGTCAGTACTTC
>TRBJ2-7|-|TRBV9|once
CASSTGLLDHEQYF
TGTGCCAGCAGCACGGGACTGCTTGACCACGAGCAGTACTTC
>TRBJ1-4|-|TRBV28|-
CASRGGASEKLFF
TGTGCCAGCAGGGGAGGAGCCAGTGAAAAACTGTTTTTT
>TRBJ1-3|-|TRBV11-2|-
CASSFHASSGNTIYF
TGTGCCAGCAGCTTTCACGCCAGCTCTGGAAACACCATATATTTT
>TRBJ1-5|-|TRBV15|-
CATSNWGGQPQHF
TGTGCCACCAGCAATTGGGGCGGTCAGCCCCAGCATTTT
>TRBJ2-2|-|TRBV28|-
CAAGGHTGELFF
TGTGCCGCCGGGGGTCACACCGGGGAGCTGTTTTTT
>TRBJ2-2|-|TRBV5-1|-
CASSLALVGSGELFF
TGCGCCAGCAGCTTGGCTCTAGTTGGGTCCGGGGAGCTGTTTTTT
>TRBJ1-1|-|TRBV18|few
CASSPGDQSKEAFF
TGTGCCAGCTCACCCGGAGATCAGTCCAAAGAAGCTTTCTTT
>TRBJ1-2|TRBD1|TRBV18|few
CASSPGTGANYGYTF
TGTGCCAGCTCACCGGGGACAGGGGCTAACTATGGCTACACCTTC
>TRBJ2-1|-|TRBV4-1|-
CASSQGFTQGKSWFF
TGCGCCAGCAGCCAAGGTTTCACACAGGGAAAAAGCTGGTTCTTC
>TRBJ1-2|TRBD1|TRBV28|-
CASSLERQGLNYGYTF
TGTGCCAGCAGTTTGGAACGACAGGGGTTGAACTATGGCTACACCTTC
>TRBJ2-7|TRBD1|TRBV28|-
CASSFRGTRGYEQYF
TGTGCCAGCAGTTTCAGGGGGACCAGGGGTTACGAGCAGTACTTC
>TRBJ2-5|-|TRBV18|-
CASSPAGRGSEQYF
TGTGCCAGCTCACCAGCCGGACGGGGATCAGAGCAGTACTTC
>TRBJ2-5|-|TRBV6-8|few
CASSYSRGPETQYF
TGTGCCAGCAGTTACTCGCGGGGACCAGAGACCCAGTACTTC
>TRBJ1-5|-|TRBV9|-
CASSLGGAATSNQPQHF
TGTGCCAGCAGCCTGGGTGGGGCAGCCACAAGCAATCAGCCCCAGCATTTT
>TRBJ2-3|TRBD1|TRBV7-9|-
CASSRQGKDTQYF
TGTGCCAGCAGCCGACAGGGGAAGGATACGCAGTATTTT
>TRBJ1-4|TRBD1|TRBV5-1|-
CASSPNGDRDNEKLFF
TGCGCCAGCAGCCCGAACGGGGACAGGGACAATGAAAAACTGTTTTTT
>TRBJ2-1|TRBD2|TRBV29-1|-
CSVASGMYNEQFF
TGCAGCGTCGCTAGCGGGATGTACAATGAGCAGTTCTTC
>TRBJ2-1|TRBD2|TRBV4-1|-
CASSPPGGDDNEQFF
TGCGCCAGCAGCCCTCCTGGGGGGGATGACAATGAGCAGTTCTTC
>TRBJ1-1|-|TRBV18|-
CASSPNRMGQDTEAFF
TGTGCCAGCTCACCGAACCGAATGGGACAAGACACTGAAGCTTTCTTT
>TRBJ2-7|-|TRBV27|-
CASSLTPPRRVTYEQYF
TGTGCCAGCAGTTTAACCCCCCCCAGGCGGGTCACCTACGAGCAGTACTTC
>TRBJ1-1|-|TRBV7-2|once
CASSLRGLNTEAFF
TGTGCCAGCAGCTTAAGGGGCCTGAACACTGAAGCTTTCTTT
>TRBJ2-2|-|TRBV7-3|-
CASSPRGTANTGELFF
TGTGCCAGCAGCCCACGGGGGACAGCGAACACCGGGGAGCTGTTTTTT